What follows is one T cell receptor beta chain and its context. The sample comes from a study of blood T cell repertoires in COVID-19. At the level of the study: Samples came from the United States, Italy and Spain, spanning acute and convalescent COVID-19. Sample material is recorded as cDNA or gDNA derived from T cells, B-cell-depleted T cells, or PBMCs.

Losses at the gene ends were 7 bases for V and 4 bases for J; bases not matched to a gene: 31. The CDR3 contains 21 residues. Germline CDR1 and CDR2: MGHRA and YSYEKL. The Seattle site enrolled patients during active infection and followed them longitudinally. Source study methods: How many nucleated cells were present was estimated from reference gene primer amplification. The data were produced by immunoSEQ multiplex PCR, yet TCRdb's version contains in-frame clones alone and is incomplete. V, J and clone size were drawn from that table, and D and trimming were deduced from the DNA. The sample has roughly 250,000 clones, about nine tenths seen once.

This clonotype was obtained from a man younger than 40 with COVID-19, enrolled during active disease. The V gene is TRBV4-1, the J gene TRBJ2-7; 7 bases match TRBD1. Sequenced sample: peripheral blood. This chain's CDR3 is CASIYRGRAIRTSRGLYEQYF. The CDR3 DNA sequence: TGCGCCAGCATCTACAGGGGACGGGCGATTCGTACGAGCAGGGGTTTATACGAGCAGTACTTC.